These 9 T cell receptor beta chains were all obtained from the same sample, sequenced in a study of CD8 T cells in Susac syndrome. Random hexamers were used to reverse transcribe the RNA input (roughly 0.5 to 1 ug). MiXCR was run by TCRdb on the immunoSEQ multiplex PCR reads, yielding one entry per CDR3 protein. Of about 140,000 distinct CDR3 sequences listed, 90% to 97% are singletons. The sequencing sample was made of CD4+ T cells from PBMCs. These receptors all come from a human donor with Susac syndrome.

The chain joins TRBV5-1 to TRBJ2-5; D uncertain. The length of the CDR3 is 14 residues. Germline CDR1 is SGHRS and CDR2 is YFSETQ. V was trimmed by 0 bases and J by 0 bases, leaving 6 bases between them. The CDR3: CASSLDPYQETQYF. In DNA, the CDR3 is TGCGCCAGCAGCTTGGACCCGTACCAAGAGACCCAGTACTTC. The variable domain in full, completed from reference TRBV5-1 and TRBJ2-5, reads KAGVTQTPRYLIKTRGQQVTLSCSPISGHRSVSWYQQTPGQGLQFLFEYFSETQRNKGNFPGRFSGRQFSNSRSEMNVSTLELGDSALYLCASSLDPYQETQYFGPGTRLLVL.

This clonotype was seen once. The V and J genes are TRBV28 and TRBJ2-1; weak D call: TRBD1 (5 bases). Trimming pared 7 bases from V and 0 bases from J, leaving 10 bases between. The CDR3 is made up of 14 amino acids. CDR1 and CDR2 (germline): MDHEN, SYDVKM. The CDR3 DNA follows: TGTGCCAGCATGGGGCAGGGCTCCTACAATGAGCAGTTCTTC. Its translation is CASMGQGSYNEQFF.

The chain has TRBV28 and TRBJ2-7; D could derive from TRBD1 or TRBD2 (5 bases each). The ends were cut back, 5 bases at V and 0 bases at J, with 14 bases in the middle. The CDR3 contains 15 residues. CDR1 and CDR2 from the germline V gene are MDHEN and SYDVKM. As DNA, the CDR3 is TGTGCCAGCAGTGGGGGTAGTCGAGGCTCCTACGAGCAGTACTTC. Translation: CASSGGSRGSYEQYF.

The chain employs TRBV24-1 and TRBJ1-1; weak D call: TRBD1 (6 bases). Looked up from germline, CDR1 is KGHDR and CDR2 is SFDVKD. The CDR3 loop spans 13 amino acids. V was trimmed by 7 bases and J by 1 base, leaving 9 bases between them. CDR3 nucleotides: TGTGCCACCAGATGGACAGCGAACACTGAAGCTTTCTTT. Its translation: CATRWTANTEAFF.

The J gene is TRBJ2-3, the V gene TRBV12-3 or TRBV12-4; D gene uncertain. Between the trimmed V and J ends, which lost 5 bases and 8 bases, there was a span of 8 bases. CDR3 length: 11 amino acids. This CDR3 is CASSTAGTQYF. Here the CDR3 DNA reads TGTGCCAGCAGTACGGCAGGTACGCAGTATTTT.

The CDR3 reads CASKQMNTEAFF. The CDR3 nucleotides are TGTGCCAGTAAACAAATGAACACTGAAGCTTTCTTT. The chain links TRBV19 to TRBJ1-1; D is ambiguous. The CDR3 has 12 residues. Germline V gene data show CDR1 as LNHDA and CDR2 as SQIVND (reference sequence). Trimming left V 7 bases short and J 0 bases short, with 6 bases between. Full variable domain (remainder filled in from reference TRBV19 and TRBJ1-1): DGGITQSPKYLFRKEGQNVTLSCEQNLNHDAMYWYRQDPGQGLRLIYYSQIVNDFQKGDIAEGYSVSREKKESFPLTVTSAQKNPTAFYLCASKQMNTEAFFGQGTRLTVV.

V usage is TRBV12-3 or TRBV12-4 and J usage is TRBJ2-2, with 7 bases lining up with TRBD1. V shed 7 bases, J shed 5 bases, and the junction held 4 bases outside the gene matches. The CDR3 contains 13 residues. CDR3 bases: TGTGCCAGCAAGACAGGGAAAACCGGGGAGCTGTTTTTT. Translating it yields CASKTGKTGELFF.

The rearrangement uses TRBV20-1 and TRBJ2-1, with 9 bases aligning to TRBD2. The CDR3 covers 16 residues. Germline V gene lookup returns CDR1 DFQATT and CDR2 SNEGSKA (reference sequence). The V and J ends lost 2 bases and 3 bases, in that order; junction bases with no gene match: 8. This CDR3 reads CSARLGSSGGYNEQFF. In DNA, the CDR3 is TGCAGTGCTAGACTGGGGAGTAGCGGGGGCTACAATGAGCAGTTCTTC.

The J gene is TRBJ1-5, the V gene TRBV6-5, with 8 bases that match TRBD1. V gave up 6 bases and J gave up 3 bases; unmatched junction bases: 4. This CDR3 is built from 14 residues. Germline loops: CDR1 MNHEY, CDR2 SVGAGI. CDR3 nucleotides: TGTGCCAGCAGGAACAGGGGGGACAATCAGCCCCAGCATTTT. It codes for CASRNRGDNQPQHF.